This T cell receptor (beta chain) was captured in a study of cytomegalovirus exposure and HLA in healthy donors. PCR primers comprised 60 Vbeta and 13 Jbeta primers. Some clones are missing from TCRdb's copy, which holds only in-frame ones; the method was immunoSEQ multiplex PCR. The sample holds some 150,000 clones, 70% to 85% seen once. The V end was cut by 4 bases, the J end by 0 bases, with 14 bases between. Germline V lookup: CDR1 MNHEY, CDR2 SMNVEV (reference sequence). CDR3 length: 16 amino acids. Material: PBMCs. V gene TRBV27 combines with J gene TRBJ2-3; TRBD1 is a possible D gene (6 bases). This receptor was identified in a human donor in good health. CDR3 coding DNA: TGTGCCAGCAGTTCCCGACAGGACGTTAGCACAGATACGCAGTATTTT. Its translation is CASSSRQDVSTDTQYF.